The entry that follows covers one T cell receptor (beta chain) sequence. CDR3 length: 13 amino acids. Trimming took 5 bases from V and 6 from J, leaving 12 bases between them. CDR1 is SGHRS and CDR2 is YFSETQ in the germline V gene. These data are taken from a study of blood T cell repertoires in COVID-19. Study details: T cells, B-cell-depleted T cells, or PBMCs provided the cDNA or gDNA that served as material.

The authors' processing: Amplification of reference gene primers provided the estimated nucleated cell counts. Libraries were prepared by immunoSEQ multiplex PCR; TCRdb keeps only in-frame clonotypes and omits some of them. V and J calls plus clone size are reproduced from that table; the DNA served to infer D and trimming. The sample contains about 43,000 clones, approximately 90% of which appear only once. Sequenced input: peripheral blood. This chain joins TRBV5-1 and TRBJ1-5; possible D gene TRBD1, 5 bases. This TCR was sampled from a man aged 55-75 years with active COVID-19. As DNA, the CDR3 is TGCGCCAGCAGGTGGGGGGAGGGTCAGCCCCAGCATTTT. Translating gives CASRWGEGQPQHF. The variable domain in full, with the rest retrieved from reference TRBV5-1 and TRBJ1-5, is KAGVTQTPRYLIKTRGQQVTLSCSPISGHRSVSWYQQTPGQGLQFLFEYFSETQRNKGNFPGRFSGRQFSNSRSEMNVSTLELGDSALYLCASRWGEGQPQHFGDGTRLSIL.